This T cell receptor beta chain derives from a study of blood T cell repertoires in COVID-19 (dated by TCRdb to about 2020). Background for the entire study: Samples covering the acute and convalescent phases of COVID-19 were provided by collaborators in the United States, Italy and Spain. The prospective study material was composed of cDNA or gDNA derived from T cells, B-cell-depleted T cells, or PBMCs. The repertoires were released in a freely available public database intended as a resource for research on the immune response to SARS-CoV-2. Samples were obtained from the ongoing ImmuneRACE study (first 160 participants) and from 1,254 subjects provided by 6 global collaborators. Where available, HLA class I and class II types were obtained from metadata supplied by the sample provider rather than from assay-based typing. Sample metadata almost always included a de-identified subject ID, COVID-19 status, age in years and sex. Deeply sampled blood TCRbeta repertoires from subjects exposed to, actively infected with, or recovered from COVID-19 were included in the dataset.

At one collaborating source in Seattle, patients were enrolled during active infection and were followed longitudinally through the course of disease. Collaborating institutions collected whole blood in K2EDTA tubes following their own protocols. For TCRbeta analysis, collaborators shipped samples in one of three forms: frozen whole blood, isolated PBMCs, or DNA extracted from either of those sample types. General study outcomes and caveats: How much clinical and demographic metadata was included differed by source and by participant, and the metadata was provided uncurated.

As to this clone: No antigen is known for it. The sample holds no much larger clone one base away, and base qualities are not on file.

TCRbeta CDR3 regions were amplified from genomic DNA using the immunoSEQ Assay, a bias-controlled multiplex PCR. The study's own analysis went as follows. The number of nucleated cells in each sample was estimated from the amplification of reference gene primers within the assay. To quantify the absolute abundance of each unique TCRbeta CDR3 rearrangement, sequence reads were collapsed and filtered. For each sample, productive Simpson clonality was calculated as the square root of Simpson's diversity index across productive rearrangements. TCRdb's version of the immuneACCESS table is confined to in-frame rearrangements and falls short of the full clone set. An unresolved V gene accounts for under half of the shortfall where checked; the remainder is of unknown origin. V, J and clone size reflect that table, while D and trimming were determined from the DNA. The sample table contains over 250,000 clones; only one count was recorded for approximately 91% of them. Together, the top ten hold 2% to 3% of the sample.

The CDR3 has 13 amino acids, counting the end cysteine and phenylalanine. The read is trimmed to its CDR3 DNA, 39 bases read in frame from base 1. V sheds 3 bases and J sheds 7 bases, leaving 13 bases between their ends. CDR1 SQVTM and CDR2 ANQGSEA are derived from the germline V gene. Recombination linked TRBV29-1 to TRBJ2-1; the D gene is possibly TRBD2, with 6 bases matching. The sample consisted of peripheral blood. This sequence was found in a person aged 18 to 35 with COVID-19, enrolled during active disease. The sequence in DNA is TGCAGCGTTGACGGAGGGAGTAAAAATGAGCAGTTCTTC. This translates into CSVDGGSKNEQFF.